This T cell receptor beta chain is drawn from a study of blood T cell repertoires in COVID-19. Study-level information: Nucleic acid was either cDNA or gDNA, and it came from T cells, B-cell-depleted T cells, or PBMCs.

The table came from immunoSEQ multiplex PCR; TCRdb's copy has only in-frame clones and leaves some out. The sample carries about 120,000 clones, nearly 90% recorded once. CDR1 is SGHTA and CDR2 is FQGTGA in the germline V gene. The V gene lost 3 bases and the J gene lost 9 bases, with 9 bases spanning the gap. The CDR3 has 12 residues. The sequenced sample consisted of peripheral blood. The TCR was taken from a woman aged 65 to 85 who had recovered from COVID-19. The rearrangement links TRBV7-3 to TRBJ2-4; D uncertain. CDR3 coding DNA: TGTGCCAGCAGCTTGAGTGAAAGCATTCAGTACTTC. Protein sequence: CASSLSESIQYF.